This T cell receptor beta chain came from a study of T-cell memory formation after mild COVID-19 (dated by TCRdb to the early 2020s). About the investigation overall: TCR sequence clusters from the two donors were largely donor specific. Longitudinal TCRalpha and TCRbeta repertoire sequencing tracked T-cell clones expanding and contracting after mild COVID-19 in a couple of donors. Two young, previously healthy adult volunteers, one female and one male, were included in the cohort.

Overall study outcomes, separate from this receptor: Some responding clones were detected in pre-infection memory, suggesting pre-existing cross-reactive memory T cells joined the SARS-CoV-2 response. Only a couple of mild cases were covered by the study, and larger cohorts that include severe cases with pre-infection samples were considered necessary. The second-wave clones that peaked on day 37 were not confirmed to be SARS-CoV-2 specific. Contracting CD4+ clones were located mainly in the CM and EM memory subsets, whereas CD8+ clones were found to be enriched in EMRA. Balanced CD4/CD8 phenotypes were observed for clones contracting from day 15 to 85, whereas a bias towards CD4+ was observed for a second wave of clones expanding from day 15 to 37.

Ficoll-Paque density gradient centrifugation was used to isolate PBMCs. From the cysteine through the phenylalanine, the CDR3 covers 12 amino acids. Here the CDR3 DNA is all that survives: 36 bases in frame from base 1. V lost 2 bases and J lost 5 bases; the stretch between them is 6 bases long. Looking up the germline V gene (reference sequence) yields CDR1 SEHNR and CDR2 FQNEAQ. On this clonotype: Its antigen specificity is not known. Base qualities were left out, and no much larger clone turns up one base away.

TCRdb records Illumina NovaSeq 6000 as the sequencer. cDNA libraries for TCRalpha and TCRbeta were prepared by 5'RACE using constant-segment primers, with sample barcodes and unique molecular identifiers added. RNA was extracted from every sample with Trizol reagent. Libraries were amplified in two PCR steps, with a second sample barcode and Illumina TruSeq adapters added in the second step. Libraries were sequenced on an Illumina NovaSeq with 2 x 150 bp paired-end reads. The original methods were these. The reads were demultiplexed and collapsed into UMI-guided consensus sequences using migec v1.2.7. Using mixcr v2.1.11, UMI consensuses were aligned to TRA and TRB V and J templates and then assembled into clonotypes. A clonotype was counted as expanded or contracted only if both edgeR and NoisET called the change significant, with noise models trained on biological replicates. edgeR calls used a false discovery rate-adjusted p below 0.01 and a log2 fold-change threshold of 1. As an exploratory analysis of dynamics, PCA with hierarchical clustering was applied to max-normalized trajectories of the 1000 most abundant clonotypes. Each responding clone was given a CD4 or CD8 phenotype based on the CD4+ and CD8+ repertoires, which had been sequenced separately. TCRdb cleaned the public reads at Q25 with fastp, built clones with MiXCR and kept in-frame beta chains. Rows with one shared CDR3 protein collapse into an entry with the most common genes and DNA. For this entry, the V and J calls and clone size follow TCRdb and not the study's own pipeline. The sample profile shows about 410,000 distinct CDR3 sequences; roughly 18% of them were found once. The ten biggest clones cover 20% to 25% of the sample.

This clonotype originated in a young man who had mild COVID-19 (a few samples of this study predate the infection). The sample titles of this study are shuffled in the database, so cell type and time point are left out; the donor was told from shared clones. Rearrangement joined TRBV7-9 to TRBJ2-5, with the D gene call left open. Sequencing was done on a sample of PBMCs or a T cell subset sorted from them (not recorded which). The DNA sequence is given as TGTGCCAGCAGCTTAATTCTGGAGACCCAGTACTTC. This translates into CASSLILETQYF.